This entry describes one TCR beta chain. The data were produced by immunoSEQ multiplex PCR, yet TCRdb's version contains in-frame clones alone and is incomplete. In the table there are some 99,000 clones, about 89% of which are singletons. Germline V CDR1 and CDR2: LNHNV, YYDKDF (reference sequence). V lost 1 base, J lost 2 bases, and 7 bases lay in between. There are 14 residues in the CDR3. The entry originates in a study of control samples from healthy donors and cancer patients. The sequence was collected from a woman in her 50s in good health. The chain uses TRBV15 and TRBJ2-3; D not resolved. Sequencing was done on a sample of blood. CDR3 sequence: CATSRGGDTDTQYF. CDR3 coding DNA: TGTGCCACCAGCAGAGGCGGTGACACAGATACGCAGTATTTT.